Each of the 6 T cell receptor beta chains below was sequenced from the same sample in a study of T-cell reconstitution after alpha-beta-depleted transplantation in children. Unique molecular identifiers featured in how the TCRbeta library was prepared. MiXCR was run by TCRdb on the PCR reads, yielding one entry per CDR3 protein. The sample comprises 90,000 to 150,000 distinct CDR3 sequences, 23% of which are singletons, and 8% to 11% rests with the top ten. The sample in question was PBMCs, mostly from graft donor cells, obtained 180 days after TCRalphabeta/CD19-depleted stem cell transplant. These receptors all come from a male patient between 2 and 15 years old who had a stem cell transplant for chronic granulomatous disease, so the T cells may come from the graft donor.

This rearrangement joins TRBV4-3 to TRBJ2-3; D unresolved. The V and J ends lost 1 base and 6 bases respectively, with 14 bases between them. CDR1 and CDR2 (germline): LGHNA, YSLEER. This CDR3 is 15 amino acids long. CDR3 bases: TGCGCCAGCAGCCAAGTGGGTGCCCCCCAGGATACGCAGTATTTT. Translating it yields CASSQVGAPQDTQYF.

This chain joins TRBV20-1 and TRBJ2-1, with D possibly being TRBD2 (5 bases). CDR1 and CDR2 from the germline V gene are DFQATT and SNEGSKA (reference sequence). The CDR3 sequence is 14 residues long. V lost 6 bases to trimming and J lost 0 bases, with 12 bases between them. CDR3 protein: CSAPDGLSYNEQFF. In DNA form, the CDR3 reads TGCAGTGCCCCCGACGGACTCTCCTACAATGAGCAGTTCTTC.

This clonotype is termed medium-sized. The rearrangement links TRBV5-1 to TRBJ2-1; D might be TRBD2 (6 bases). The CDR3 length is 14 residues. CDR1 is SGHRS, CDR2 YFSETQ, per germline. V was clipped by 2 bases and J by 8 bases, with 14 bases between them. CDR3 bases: TGCGCCAGCAGCTTAGGAGGGGTTAGAGATGAGCAGTTCTTC. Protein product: CASSLGGVRDEQFF.

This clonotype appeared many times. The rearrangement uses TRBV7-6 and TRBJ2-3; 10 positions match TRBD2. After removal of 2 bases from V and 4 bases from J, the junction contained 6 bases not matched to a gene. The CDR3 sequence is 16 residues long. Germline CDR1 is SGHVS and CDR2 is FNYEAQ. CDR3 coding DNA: TGTGCCAGCAGCTTATCGAGCGGGGGGGCCTCAGATACGCAGTATTTT. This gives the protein CASSLSSGGASDTQYF.

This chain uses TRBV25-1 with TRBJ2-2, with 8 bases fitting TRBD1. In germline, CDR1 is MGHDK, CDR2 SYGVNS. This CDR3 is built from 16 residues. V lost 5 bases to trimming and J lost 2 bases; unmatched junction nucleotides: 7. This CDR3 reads CASSPRTGINTGELFF. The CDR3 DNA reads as TGTGCCAGCAGTCCCCGGACAGGGATTAACACCGGGGAGCTGTTTTTT.

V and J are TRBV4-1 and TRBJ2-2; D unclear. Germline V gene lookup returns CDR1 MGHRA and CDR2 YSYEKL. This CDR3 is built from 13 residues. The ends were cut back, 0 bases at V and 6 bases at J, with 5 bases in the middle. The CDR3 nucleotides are TGCGCCAGCAGCCAAGATCTGGCCGGGGAGCTGTTTTTT. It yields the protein CASSQDLAGELFF.